This TCR beta chain stems from a study of T cells after posttransplantation cyclophosphamide. Here immunoSEQ multiplex PCR was the method, and the copy in TCRdb shows in-frame clones only, minus some. The table shows 5,000 or so clones, with 80% occurring only once. Treatment was busulfan-fludarabine conditioning, a marrow graft, and cyclophosphamide on days +3 and +4. The receptor was isolated from a male patient aged 50 to 59 who received an allogeneic stem cell transplant from a related donor and was CMV-positive. A share of the T cells may be of graft donor origin. Sample: PBMCs, taken after allogeneic stem cell transplant with posttransplant cyclophosphamide.

The CDR3 spells CAISSGTTTEQFF. CDR3 bases: TGTGCCATCAGCTCCGGGACTACCACAGAGCAGTTCTTC. The V and J genes are TRBV10-3 and TRBJ2-1, with TRBD2 matching 7 bases. V shed 6 bases, J shed 10 bases, and the junction held 9 bases outside the gene matches. The germline V gene has CDR1 ENHRY and CDR2 SYGVKD. The CDR3 has 13 residues.